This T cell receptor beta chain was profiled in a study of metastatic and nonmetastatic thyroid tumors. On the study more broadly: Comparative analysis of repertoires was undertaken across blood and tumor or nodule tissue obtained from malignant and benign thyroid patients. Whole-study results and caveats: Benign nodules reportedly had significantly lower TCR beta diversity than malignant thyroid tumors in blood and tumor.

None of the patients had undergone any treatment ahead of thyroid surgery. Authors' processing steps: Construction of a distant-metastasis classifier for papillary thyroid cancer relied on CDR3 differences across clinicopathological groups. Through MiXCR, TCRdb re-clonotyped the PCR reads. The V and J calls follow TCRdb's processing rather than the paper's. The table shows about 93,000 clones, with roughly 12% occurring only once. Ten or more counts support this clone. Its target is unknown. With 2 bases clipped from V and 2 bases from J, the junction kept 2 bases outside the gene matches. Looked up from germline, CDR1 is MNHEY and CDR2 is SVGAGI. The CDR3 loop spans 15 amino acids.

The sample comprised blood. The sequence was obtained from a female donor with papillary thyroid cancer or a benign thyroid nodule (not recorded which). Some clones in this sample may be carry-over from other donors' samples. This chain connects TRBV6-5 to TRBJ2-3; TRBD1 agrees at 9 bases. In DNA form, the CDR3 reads TGTGCCAGCAGTTACCGGGACAGGGTCACAGATACGCAGTATTTT. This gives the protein CASSYRDRVTDTQYF.